The 20 T cell receptor beta chains in this list originate from one sample, sequenced in a study of cytomegalovirus exposure and HLA in healthy donors. Amplification used 60 Vbeta primers and 13 Jbeta primers. Assay: immunoSEQ multiplex PCR; the TCRdb copy retains only in-frame clones and omits some. The profile shows 140,000 or so clones, about four fifths of them singletons. Sequenced: PBMCs. These receptors were obtained from a woman between 18 and 29 years old in good health and CMV-seropositive.

With respect to this clone: The DNA is left out, because the CDR3 cannot be placed on it with certainty; the CDR3 is given as TCRdb lists it. The chain links TRBV27 to TRBJ2-5; the D call TRBD1 from the table was never checked on the DNA. Germline values: CDR1 MNHEY, CDR2 SMNVEV (reference sequence). The CDR3 contains 15 residues when both ends are counted. Here the CDR3 reads CASSSSTEPQETQYF.

This clone was picked up a small number of times. The J gene is TRBJ2-7, the V gene TRBV7-9, with TRBD1 matching over 9 bases. CDR3 length: 15 residues. Germline-derived CDR1 and CDR2 are SEHNR and FQNEAQ (reference sequence). Losses at the gene ends were 0 bases for V and 5 bases for J; bases not matched to a gene: 5. CDR3 amino acids: CASSLADRGRHEQYF. The CDR3 DNA reads TGTGCCAGCAGCTTAGCGGACAGGGGTCGACACGAGCAGTACTTC.

The chain carries TRBV28 and TRBJ2-2, with 9 positions matching TRBD1. J lost 7 bases, V lost 8 bases, and 14 bases had no gene match. The V gene's germline CDR1 is MDHEN and CDR2 SYDVKM. The CDR3 extends over 16 amino acids. Written as DNA, the CDR3 is TGTGCCAGCCGATCCCCGGGACAGGGTGGGAACGGGGAGCTGTTTTTT. Translating it yields CASRSPGQGGNGELFF.

The V and J genes are TRBV11-2 and TRBJ2-2, with D perhaps TRBD1 (5 bases). This CDR3 contains 16 residues. The V end lost 1 base, the J end lost 0 bases, and 9 bases lay between the germline ends. Per germline, CDR1 SGHAT and CDR2 FQNNGV. CDR3 in DNA: TGTGCCAGCAGCTTAGGACAGTTCGCGAACACCGGGGAGCTGTTTTTT. Its protein is CASSLGQFANTGELFF.

The CDR3 region is CASSYEGSNTGELFF. CDR3 DNA sequence: TGTGCCAGCAGTTACGAGGGATCGAACACCGGGGAGCTGTTTTTT. This rearrangement joins TRBV6-5 to TRBJ2-2; maybe TRBD2 (5 bases). The germline V gene has CDR1 MNHEY and CDR2 SVGAGI. Trimming took 2 bases from V and 0 from J, leaving 7 bases between them. This CDR3 region has 15 residues.

The chain uses TRBV27 and TRBJ2-7; D gene unclear. CDR1 is MNHEY, CDR2 SMNVEV, per germline (reference sequence). V was clipped by 3 bases and J by 2 bases, with 8 bases between them. The CDR3 is 13 amino acids. CDR3 bases: TGTGCCAGCAGTTTGGGCAGTACCTACGAGCAGTACTTC. Translation: CASSLGSTYEQYF.

J is TRBJ2-3 and V is TRBV6-6; D is undetermined. Trimming shortened V by 11 bases and J by 0 bases, and 6 bases separated the two germline ends. The germline CDR1 and CDR2 sequences are MNHNY and SVGAGI (reference sequence). The CDR3 has 11 residues. The CDR3 sequence is CAGGSTDTQYF. The CDR3 DNA follows: TGTGCCGGCGGAAGCACAGATACGCAGTATTTT.

This chain joins TRBV5-4 and TRBJ2-3, with 10 bases lining up with TRBD1. Germline CDR1 reads SGHNT; CDR2 reads YYREEE (reference sequence). Trimming took 3 bases from V and 2 from J; bases not matched to a gene: 6. The CDR3 runs to 16 residues. CDR3 in DNA: TGTGCCAGCAGCTCGGGACAGGGGAGGATCACAGATACGCAGTATTTT. Protein sequence: CASSSGQGRITDTQYF.

The chain links TRBV11-2 to TRBJ1-5; a weak D match, TRBD1 (5 bases). V lost 2 bases and J lost 4, with 6 bases in between. CDR3 size: 13 residues. Germline V lookup: CDR1 SGHAT, CDR2 FQNNGV. The CDR3 nucleotides are TGTGCCAGCAGCTTACAGGGAAATCAGCCCCAGCATTTT. Its protein product is CASSLQGNQPQHF.

The genes are TRBV29-1 and TRBJ2-2, with no clear D. This CDR3 region has 12 residues. Germline values: CDR1 SQVTM, CDR2 ANQGSEA. V was trimmed by 4 bases and J by 3 bases, leaving 6 bases between them. The DNA of the CDR3 is TGCAGCGTTGTTCAGGACACCGGGGAGCTGTTTTTT. The encoded protein is CSVVQDTGELFF.

This clone was detected only once. This chain links TRBV5-6 with TRBJ2-3; D is ambiguous. This CDR3 contains 15 residues. The V gene's germline CDR1 is SGHDT and CDR2 YYEEEE. With 0 bases removed from V and 0 bases from J, the gap between germline ends came to 8 bases. The CDR3 is CASSLGGPSTDTQYF. The DNA of the CDR3 is TGTGCCAGCAGCTTGGGTGGGCCTAGCACAGATACGCAGTATTTT.

CDR3 nucleotides: TGCGCCAGCAGTGACCCGGGACTAGCAACAGATACGCAGTATTTT. It is translated as CASSDPGLATDTQYF. The rearrangement joins TRBV10-2 to TRBJ2-3; 9 bases agree with TRBD2. CDR3 length equals 15 residues. Germline V gene lookup returns CDR1 WSHSY and CDR2 SAAADI. V lost 3 bases, J lost 3 bases, and 4 bases stayed unmatched.

This clone was picked up one time. The chain is built from TRBV6-6 and TRBJ2-7; D may be TRBD2 (7 bases). Trimming took 6 bases from V and 9 from J, leaving 18 bases between them. Germline values: CDR1 MNHNY, CDR2 SVGAGI (reference sequence). The length of the CDR3 is 13 residues. CDR3 loop: CASRPFGGGPQYF. The CDR3 region has the DNA TGTGCCAGCAGGCCATTTGGCGGGGGCCCGCAGTACTTC.

This clone has just a few counts. The chain uses TRBV5-6 and TRBJ1-1; possible D gene TRBD1, 5 bases. CDR3 length equals 15 residues. Between the trimmed V and J ends, which lost 1 base and 2 bases, there was a span of 12 bases. Germline lookup yields CDR1 SGHDT and CDR2 YYEEEE. CDR3 sequence (DNA): TGTGCCAGCAGCTTGCCAGGGAGGGGCAACACTGAAGCTTTCTTT. Protein product: CASSLPGRGNTEAFF.

The V gene is TRBV19, the J gene TRBJ1-2, with 8 bases matching TRBD1. Germline CDR1 and CDR2: LNHDA and SQIVND (reference sequence). The CDR3 is 15 residues long. V shed 3 bases and J 4 bases; nucleotides not matched to a gene: 7. DNA of the CDR3: TGTGCCAGTAGTATTCCCGACAGGGGTAGCTATGGCTACACCTTC. Protein sequence: CASSIPDRGSYGYTF.

This chain connects TRBV7-2 to TRBJ1-4, with D unresolved. The CDR3 runs 16 residues. V lost 0 bases and J 5 bases, leaving 13 bases between the germline ends. Germline V lookup: CDR1 SGHTA, CDR2 FQGNSA. The CDR3 is CASSLARPALNEKLFF. The CDR3 DNA reads TGTGCCAGCAGCTTAGCGAGGCCAGCTTTAAATGAAAAACTGTTTTTT.

This chain links TRBV27 with TRBJ1-5; 7 bases agree with TRBD1. Germline CDR1 is MNHEY and CDR2 is SMNVEV (reference sequence). The CDR3 has 15 residues. The V segment lost 0 bases and the J segment 1 base; nucleotides outside the gene matches: 0. The CDR3 nucleotides are TGTGCCAGCAGTTTATCGGGACAGAGCAATCAGCCCCAGCATTTT. Protein product: CASSLSGQSNQPQHF.

The chain links TRBV7-2 to TRBJ1-4; tentatively, D is TRBD1 (6 bases). This CDR3 has 17 residues. The V end lost 1 base, the J end lost 3 bases, and 15 bases lay between the germline ends. Germline V gene data show CDR1 as SGHTA and CDR2 as FQGNSA. CDR3 nucleotides: TGTGCCAGCAGCTTAGGGTGGGGGCAGTGGTCTAATGAAAAACTGTTTTTT. This sequence encodes CASSLGWGQWSNEKLFF.

V and J are TRBV7-8 and TRBJ2-7, with D possibly TRBD2 on 7 matching bases. CDR3 length: 15 residues. From germline, CDR1 is SGHVS and CDR2 FQNEAQ. Trimming cost V 5 bases and J 5 bases, with 19 bases left between them. DNA for the CDR3: TGTGCCAGCAGCCCATATACAGGGAGGGAGGACGAGCAGTACTTC. Translating it yields CASSPYTGREDEQYF.

This rearrangement joins TRBV7-9 to TRBJ2-2, with 7 bases matching TRBD1. With V trimmed by 5 bases and J by 3 bases, 3 bases remained unmatched. Germline V gene lookup returns CDR1 SEHNR and CDR2 FQNEAQ (reference sequence). The length of the CDR3 is 14 residues. The CDR3, as DNA: TGTGCCAGCAGCCTACAGGGGTACACCGGGGAGCTGTTTTTT. Translation gives CASSLQGYTGELFF.